Shown below are 4 T cell receptor beta chains from a single sample sequenced in a study of blood T cell repertoires in COVID-19. Some clones are missing from TCRdb's copy, which holds only in-frame ones; the method was immunoSEQ multiplex PCR. The sample has 55,000 to 80,000 clones, approximately 82% seen once. The sample consisted of peripheral blood. The origin of the receptors is a man aged 45-65 years with active COVID-19.

The V call is TRBV6-6, the J call TRBJ2-7, with TRBD2 matching over 14 bases. The CDR3 contains 16 residues. The V segment lost 7 bases and the J segment 12 bases; nucleotides outside the gene matches: 17. Germline lookup yields CDR1 MNHNY and CDR2 SVGAGI (reference sequence). DNA of the CDR3: TGTGCCAGCACTCCGACTAGCGGGAGGGCCCTATCGGCGCTGTACTTC. Amino acid sequence: CASTPTSGRALSALYF.

The chain carries TRBV6-5 and TRBJ2-7, with TRBD1 matching 9 bases. The CDR3 contains 15 residues. CDR1 is MNHEY and CDR2 is SVGAGI in the germline V gene. V was clipped by 6 bases and J by 1 base; unmatched bases: 7. The CDR3 DNA reads TGTGCCAGCAGCCGAGGACAGGGGATTTCCTACGAGCAGTACTTC. It translates to CASSRGQGISYEQYF.

The V call is TRBV5-4, the J call TRBJ1-1; maybe TRBD1 (6 bases). The germline CDR1 and CDR2 sequences are SGHNT and YYREEE (reference sequence). This CDR3 has 15 amino acids. V was trimmed by 1 base and J by 0 bases, leaving 10 bases between them. The CDR3 nucleotides are TGTGCCAGCAGCTTGAAGGCAGGGGTGAACACTGAAGCTTTCTTT. It encodes CASSLKAGVNTEAFF.

The chain recombines TRBV5-1 with TRBJ1-6; 11 nucleotides agree with TRBD1. Unmatched junction bases numbered 3, after V lost 4 bases and J lost 9 bases. The CDR3 loop spans 14 amino acids. Germline values: CDR1 SGHRS, CDR2 YFSETQ. In nucleotides, the CDR3 is TGCGCCAGCAGCCCGGACAGGGGGCCTTCACCCCTCCACTTT. It codes for CASSPDRGPSPLHF.